This TCR beta chain appears in the sequencing data of a study of technical replicates of blood from several donors. The CDR3 spans 15 residues. CDR1 and CDR2 from the germline V gene are LNHDA and SQIVND (reference sequence). V shed 0 bases and J shed 4 bases, with 13 bases lying between them. TCRdb's table, derived via immunoSEQ multiplex PCR, lists solely in-frame clones and lacks some. Of about 83,000 clones detected, around nine tenths appear once; the ten largest clones hold about 0.4%. The chain employs TRBV19 and TRBJ2-7; D possibly corresponds to TRBD2 (6 bases). Sequenced sample: T cells isolated from PBMCs. This clonotype was sampled from a human donor in good health. CDR3 sequence (DNA): TGTGCCAGTAGTATAGACAGGTCGGGGGAGTACGAGCAGTACTTC. Translating it yields CASSIDRSGEYEQYF. The full variable domain, completed using reference TRBV19 and TRBJ2-7, is DGGITQSPKYLFRKEGQNVTLSCEQNLNHDAMYWYRQDPGQGLRLIYYSQIVNDFQKGDIAEGYSVSREKKESFPLTVTSAQKNPTAFYLCASSIDRSGEYEQYFGPGTRLTVT.